This is a list of T cell receptor beta chains from one sample in a study of shared clonotypes between healthy human individuals. Produced via immunoSEQ multiplex PCR; TCRdb's table is partial and in-frame only. The sample records about 480,000 clones, about 79% being singletons. What was sequenced was PBMCs. The source of these receptors is a woman between 40 and 50 years old in good health. Some clones in this sample may be carry-over from other donors' samples. Both conserved end residues are part of each CDR3. The D gene is left open where the match is weak. Some rows mark clone size as missing; the rest say once, few, many or name a class of expanded clone.

CDR3 protein	CDR3 DNA	D gene	V gene	J gene	clone size
CAWSVRRAYDNEQFF	TGTGCCTGGAGTGTACGGCGGGCGTACGACAATGAGCAGTTCTTC	-	TRBV30	TRBJ2-1	few
CAISESWAADTQYF	TGTGCCATCAGTGAGTCGTGGGCAGCAGATACGCAGTATTTT	-	TRBV10-3	TRBJ2-3	-
CAWSFGAVEKLFF	TGTGCCTGGAGTTTTGGGGCGGTTGAAAAACTGTTTTTT	-	TRBV30	TRBJ1-4	few
CASSLGYNLGYTF	TGTGCCAGCAGTTTGGGCTACAACTTGGGCTACACCTTC	-	TRBV27	TRBJ1-2	-
CASSWTSGSLNTGELFF	TGTGCCAGCTCTTGGACTAGCGGGAGTTTAAACACCGGGGAGCTGTTTTTT	TRBD2	TRBV18	TRBJ2-2	-
CASSQAGGEYETQYF	TGTGCCAGCAGTCAAGCGGGGGGAGAGTACGAGACCCAGTACTTC	TRBD2	TRBV6-1	TRBJ2-5	once
CASSLGPGGRPQHF	TGTGCCAGCAGCTTAGGCCCAGGGGGAAGGCCCCAGCATTTT	TRBD1	TRBV7-2	TRBJ1-5	-
CASSEAREAGYTF	TGTGCCAGCAGTGAAGCCAGGGAGGCTGGCTACACCTTC	-	TRBV2	TRBJ1-2	-
CAISESQGAITEAFF	TGTGCCATCAGTGAGTCGCAGGGGGCGATCACTGAAGCTTTCTTT	TRBD1	TRBV10-3	TRBJ1-1	-
CAWSEGLGYQETQYF	TGTGCCTGGAGTGAGGGGCTTGGGTACCAAGAGACCCAGTACTTC	-	TRBV30	TRBJ2-5	few
CASSLGEFAYEQYF	TGCGCCAGCAGCTTGGGGGAGTTTGCCTACGAGCAGTACTTC	-	TRBV5-1	TRBJ2-7	once
CASSIQGGNEKLFF	TGTGCCAGTAGTATCCAGGGCGGTAATGAAAAACTGTTTTTT	-	TRBV19	TRBJ1-4	-
CASSIVGEAAGYGYTF	TGTGCCAGTAGTATAGTTGGAGAGGCGGCTGGCTATGGCTACACCTTC	-	TRBV19	TRBJ1-2	-
CAWSARSEQFF	TGTGCCTGGAGTGCGCGTAGTGAGCAGTTCTTC	-	TRBV30	TRBJ2-1	-
CAISGGSQETQYF	TGTGCCATCAGTGGGGGTAGCCAAGAGACCCAGTACTTC	-	TRBV10-3	TRBJ2-5	few
CASSLRGKGNQPQHF	TGTGCCAGCAGTTTGCGGGGTAAGGGCAATCAGCCCCAGCATTTT	-	TRBV28	TRBJ1-5	-
CASSQDTSGSLTDTQYF	TGTGCCAGCAGCCAAGATACCAGCGGGAGTTTGACAGATACGCAGTATTTT	TRBD2	TRBV4-2	TRBJ2-3	many
CASSRTGGQPQHF	TGTGCCAGCTCCCGGACAGGGGGTCAGCCCCAGCATTTT	TRBD1	TRBV6-5	TRBJ1-5	-
CASSIASGLAGSYEQYF	TGTGCCAGTAGTATAGCCTCCGGACTAGCGGGGAGCTACGAGCAGTACTTC	TRBD2	TRBV19	TRBJ2-7	-
CASSVTGLVDEQFF	TGTGCCAGCAGTGTGACAGGTTTGGTCGATGAGCAGTTCTTC	-	TRBV28	TRBJ2-1	-
CASRQGGTGELFF	TGCGCCAGCAGGCAAGGCGGCACCGGGGAGCTGTTTTTT	-	TRBV10-2	TRBJ2-2	many
CASTSGAYYHPANTGELFF	TGTGCCAGCACCTCGGGGGCCTATTACCACCCCGCGAACACCGGGGAGCTGTTTTTT	-	TRBV28	TRBJ2-2	-
CASSLGPPSQVATETQYF	TGTGCCAGCAGCTTGGGTCCCCCTTCCCAGGTGGCGACGGAGACCCAGTACTTC	-	TRBV5-6	TRBJ2-5	-
CASSLAGGLPYF	TGTGCCAGCAGCTTAGCGGGAGGTCTCCCGTACTTC	TRBD2	TRBV13	TRBJ2-5	-
CASSPPALPGTDTQYF	TGTGCCAGCTCACCACCGGCTCTACCGGGGACAGATACGCAGTATTTT	-	TRBV18	TRBJ2-3	-
CASSQGSAYTGELFF	TGTGCCAGCAGCCAAGGCTCGGCTTACACCGGGGAGCTGTTTTTT	-	TRBV4-2	TRBJ2-2	-
CASSVFTNNEQFF	TGTGCCAGCAGTGTTTTCACAAACAATGAGCAGTTCTTC	-	TRBV2	TRBJ2-1	few
CAIQGSGNTIYF	TGTGCCATTCAGGGGTCTGGAAACACCATATATTTT	-	TRBV10-3	TRBJ1-3	-
CASSDSAGGAGDPTGELFF	TGTGCCAGCAGTGACTCGGCTGGCGGGGCGGGAGACCCCACCGGGGAGCTGTTTTTT	TRBD2	TRBV6-4	TRBJ2-2	-
CASSQAPGKGYEQYF	TGTGCCAGCAGCCAAGCCCCAGGGAAGGGCTACGAGCAGTACTTC	-	TRBV7-2	TRBJ2-7	few
CASSATSGRYNEQFF	TGCGCCAGCAGCGCGACTAGCGGGAGGTACAATGAGCAGTTCTTC	TRBD2	TRBV5-1	TRBJ2-1	once
CASSGDREGRGYTF	TGTGCCAGCAGCGGTGACAGGGAGGGTAGGGGCTACACCTTC	TRBD1	TRBV7-2	TRBJ1-2	-
CASRADTSSYEQYF	TGTGCCAGCAGGGCAGACACGAGCTCCTACGAGCAGTACTTC	-	TRBV27	TRBJ2-7	-
CASSLVGGYEQYF	TGCGCCAGCAGCTTGGTCGGGGGATACGAGCAGTACTTC	-	TRBV5-1	TRBJ2-7	-
CASSPRLAGVGETQYF	TGTGCCAGCAGCCCAAGACTAGCGGGAGTAGGAGAGACCCAGTACTTC	TRBD2	TRBV7-2	TRBJ2-5	-
CASSLVGTQETQYF	TGCGCCAGCAGCTTGGTGGGGACCCAAGAGACCCAGTACTTC	-	TRBV5-1	TRBJ2-5	-
CASTTGSLKTEAFF	TGTGCCAGCACGACAGGGTCTTTGAAAACTGAAGCTTTCTTT	TRBD1	TRBV5-8	TRBJ1-1	-
CASTPGQTNYSYTF	TGTGCCAGCACCCCGGGACAGACTAACTATAGCTACACCTTC	TRBD1	TRBV6-5	TRBJ1-2	-
CASSERAAYNEQFF	TGTGCCAGCAGTGAGCGGGCCGCCTACAATGAGCAGTTCTTC	-	TRBV6-1	TRBJ2-1	-
CASSDHRGPNEKLFF	TGTGCCAGCAGCGACCACAGGGGGCCGAATGAAAAACTGTTTTTT	TRBD1	TRBV9	TRBJ1-4	once
CASSSWTGSIQETQYF	TGTGCCAGCAGCTCATGGACAGGGTCGATCCAAGAGACCCAGTACTTC	TRBD1	TRBV11-2	TRBJ2-5	-
CSVGGRLANTEAFF	TGCAGCGTTGGGGGTAGGTTGGCGAACACTGAAGCTTTCTTT	-	TRBV29-1	TRBJ1-1	-
CAWTSGSEGVNYEQYF	TGTGCCTGGACGTCCGGGTCCGAGGGCGTAAACTACGAGCAGTACTTC	-	TRBV30	TRBJ2-7	-
CASSLDSGEQYF	TGTGCCAGCAGCTTAGATTCGGGCGAGCAGTACTTC	-	TRBV7-6	TRBJ2-7	-
CASSAGLWGLNTEAFF	TGTGCCAGTAGTGCGGGCCTCTGGGGGTTGAACACTGAAGCTTTCTTT	-	TRBV19	TRBJ1-1	-
CASSSPGQGFEQYF	TGTGCCAGCAGCTCACCGGGACAGGGGTTCGAGCAGTACTTC	TRBD1	TRBV7-9	TRBJ2-7	-
CASSPSSGANVLTF	TGTGCTAGCAGTCCAAGCTCTGGGGCCAACGTCCTGACTTTC	-	TRBV7-7	TRBJ2-6	-
CSVEGAAETQYF	TGCAGCGTTGAAGGGGCGGCGGAGACCCAGTACTTC	-	TRBV29-1	TRBJ2-5	-
CASSLGLAGGETQYF	TGTGCCAGCAGCTTGGGACTAGCGGGAGGTGAGACCCAGTACTTC	TRBD2	TRBV7-2	TRBJ2-5	-
CASNQGPTDTQYF	TGTGCCAGTAATCAGGGACCCACAGATACGCAGTATTTT	-	TRBV2	TRBJ2-3	-
CASADGAGYNEQFF	TGTGCCAGCGCTGACGGAGCGGGATACAATGAGCAGTTCTTC	TRBD2	TRBV5-4	TRBJ2-1	-
CASSVAWTLTGVRTGELFF	TGTGCCAGCAGCGTAGCGTGGACTCTCACCGGCGTCCGGACCGGGGAGCTGTTTTTT	-	TRBV9	TRBJ2-2	few
CASSPVNYEQYF	TGTGCCAGCTCACCGGTCAACTACGAGCAGTACTTC	-	TRBV18	TRBJ2-7	-
CASRPGGSGYGYTF	TGTGCCAGCAGGCCAGGAGGGAGTGGGTATGGCTACACCTTC	-	TRBV27	TRBJ1-2	-
CASSPRAGVGEQYF	TGTGCCAGCAGCCCCCGAGCCGGAGTTGGCGAGCAGTACTTC	-	TRBV9	TRBJ2-7	-
CASSPRTSGTSGELFF	TGCGCCAGCAGCCCGCGGACTAGCGGGACGTCCGGGGAGCTGTTTTTT	TRBD2	TRBV5-1	TRBJ2-2	once
CASSPSGRAYNEQFF	TGTGCCAGCAGCCCTAGCGGGAGGGCCTACAATGAGCAGTTCTTC	TRBD2	TRBV7-3	TRBJ2-1	once
CASSSSPLRNEQYF	TGTGCCAGCAGTTCATCTCCTCTCAGGAACGAGCAGTACTTC	-	TRBV6-6	TRBJ2-7	-
CAWSATGGISEKLFF	TGTGCCTGGAGTGCTACAGGGGGCATTAGTGAAAAACTGTTTTTT	TRBD1	TRBV30	TRBJ1-4	few